Below are 10 T cell receptor beta chains sequenced from a single sample in a study of T cells in narcolepsy. Measured with immunoSEQ multiplex PCR; TCRdb has only the in-frame clones, and not every one. The repertoire consists of 27,000 or so clones, with about 84% occurring once and the leading ten covering nearly 3.5%. The specimen sequenced was CD45RA- memory CD4+ T cells from PBMCs. The source is a human donor with narcolepsy.

The chain links TRBV7-6 to TRBJ2-7; D is undetermined. Germline V gives CDR1 SGHVS, CDR2 FNYEAQ. The V end was cut by 1 base, the J end by 0 bases, with 10 bases between. The CDR3 loop spans 15 amino acids. Written as DNA, the CDR3 is TGTGCCAGCAGCTTAGATCTGGGGTTCTCCTACGAGCAGTACTTC. Translation: CASSLDLGFSYEQYF.

The chain combines TRBV6-6 with TRBJ1-3; D remains ambiguous. Germline V CDR1 and CDR2: MNHNY, SVGAGI (reference sequence). The CDR3 is made up of 14 amino acids. V was pared by 8 bases and J by 0 bases, with 11 bases between. The CDR3 nucleotides read TGTGCCAGCCGCAGTGGTAACTCTGGAAACACCATATATTTT. Encoded protein: CASRSGNSGNTIYF.

The chain couples TRBV11-1 to TRBJ1-1, with 7 bases matching TRBD1. CDR3 length: 15 residues. Unmatched junction bases numbered 7, after V lost 5 bases and J lost 1 base. CDR1 and CDR2 from the germline V gene are SGHAT and FQDESV (reference sequence). The CDR3 here is CASSRTDRRNTEAFF. The CDR3 bases are TGTGCCAGCAGCCGGACGGACAGGAGGAACACTGAAGCTTTCTTT.

This chain joins TRBV2 and TRBJ2-3; TRBD2 agrees at 7 bases. CDR1 is SNHLY and CDR2 is FYNNEI in the germline V gene. The CDR3 length is 15 residues. V lost 1 base, J lost 3 bases, and 4 bases stayed unmatched. In DNA form, the CDR3 reads TGTGCCAGCAGTGAAGAGCGGGGCTTGACAGATACGCAGTATTTT. This codes for CASSEERGLTDTQYF.

V and J are TRBV10-3 and TRBJ2-5; 10 positions match TRBD2. V dropped 6 bases and J dropped 7; count of bases not matched to a gene: 8. This CDR3 is built from 14 residues. CDR1 is ENHRY, CDR2 SYGVKD, per germline. The CDR3 bases are TGTGCCATCAGGAGGGACTTAGCGGGGGGGACCCAGTACTTC. Translation: CAIRRDLAGGTQYF.

The chain carries TRBV19 and TRBJ2-1, with D possibly TRBD2 on 5 matching bases. V was clipped by 4 bases and J by 8 bases, with 12 bases between them. The CDR3 contains 13 residues. Looked up from germline, CDR1 is LNHDA and CDR2 is SQIVND (reference sequence). The CDR3 protein is CASSNGVGDEQFF. The CDR3 DNA follows: TGTGCCAGTAGTAACGGGGTAGGCGATGAGCAGTTCTTC.

The chain is built from TRBV5-6 and TRBJ2-4, with D possibly matching TRBD2 (6 bases). This CDR3 is built from 15 residues. Between the trimmed V and J ends, which lost 0 bases and 8 bases, there was a span of 15 bases. CDR1 and CDR2 (germline): SGHDT, YYEEEE. The CDR3 coding sequence is TGTGCCAGCAGCTTGGCCGGGGGACTCTCCTACATTCAGTACTTC. It encodes CASSLAGGLSYIQYF.

The sample holds one count of this clone. V gene TRBV9 combines with J gene TRBJ2-7; D call uncertain. Germline CDR1 reads SGDLS; CDR2 reads YYNGEE. Trimming left V 0 bases short and J 4 bases short, with 14 bases between. The CDR3 length is 15 residues. This chain's CDR3 is CASSVALSEAYEQYF. Written as DNA, the CDR3 is TGTGCCAGCAGCGTAGCCCTGTCCGAGGCTTACGAGCAGTACTTC.

The chain uses TRBV5-4 and TRBJ2-4; possibly TRBD1 or TRBD2 for D (6 bases each). The germline V gene has CDR1 SGHNT and CDR2 YYREEE (reference sequence). This CDR3 contains 16 residues. The germline V and J ends were trimmed by 2 bases and 1 base, with 13 bases remaining between them. CDR3 sequence (DNA): TGTGCCAGCAGCTTAGGATCGGGGGCGGCCAAAAACATTCAGTACTTC. This sequence encodes CASSLGSGAAKNIQYF.

The chain couples TRBV19 to TRBJ2-7, with TRBD1 matching over 7 bases. V gave up 3 bases and J gave up 5 bases; unmatched junction bases: 7. The length of the CDR3 is 14 residues. Looked up from germline, CDR1 is LNHDA and CDR2 is SQIVND (reference sequence). The CDR3: CASSIDRDVHEQYF. In DNA form, the CDR3 reads TGTGCCAGTAGTATCGACAGGGATGTACACGAGCAGTACTTC.